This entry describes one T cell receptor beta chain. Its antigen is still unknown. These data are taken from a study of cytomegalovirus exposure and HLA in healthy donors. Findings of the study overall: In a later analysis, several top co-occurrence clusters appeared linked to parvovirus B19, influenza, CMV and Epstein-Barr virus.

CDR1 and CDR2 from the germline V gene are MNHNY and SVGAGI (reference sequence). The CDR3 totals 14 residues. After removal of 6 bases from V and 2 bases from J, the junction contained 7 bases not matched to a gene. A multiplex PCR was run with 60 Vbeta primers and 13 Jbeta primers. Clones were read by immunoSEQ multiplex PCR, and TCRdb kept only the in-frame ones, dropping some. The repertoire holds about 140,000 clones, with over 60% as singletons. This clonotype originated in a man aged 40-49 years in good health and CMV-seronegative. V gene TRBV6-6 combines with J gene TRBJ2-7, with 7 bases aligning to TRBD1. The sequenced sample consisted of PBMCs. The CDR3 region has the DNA TGTGCCAGCAGGTTGGGACAGCCTACCTACGAGCAGTACTTC. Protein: CASRLGQPTYEQYF.